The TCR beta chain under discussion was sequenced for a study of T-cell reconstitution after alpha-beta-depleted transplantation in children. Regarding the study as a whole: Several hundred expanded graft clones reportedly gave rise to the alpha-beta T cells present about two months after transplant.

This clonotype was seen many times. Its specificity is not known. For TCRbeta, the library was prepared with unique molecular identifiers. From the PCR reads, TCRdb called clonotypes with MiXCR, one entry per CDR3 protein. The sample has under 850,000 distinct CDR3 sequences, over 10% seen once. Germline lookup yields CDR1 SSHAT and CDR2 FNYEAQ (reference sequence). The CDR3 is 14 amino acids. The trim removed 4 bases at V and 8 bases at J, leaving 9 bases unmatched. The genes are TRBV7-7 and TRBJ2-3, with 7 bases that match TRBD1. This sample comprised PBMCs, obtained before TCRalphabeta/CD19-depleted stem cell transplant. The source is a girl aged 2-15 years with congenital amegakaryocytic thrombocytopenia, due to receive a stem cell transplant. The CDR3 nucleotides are TGTGCCAGCAGCTCACTAAAGGGGGCGGGTACGCAGTATTTT. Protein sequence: CASSSLKGAGTQYF.